The 18 T cell receptor beta chains in this list originate from one sample, sequenced in a study of blood T cells in healthy people across ages. With a J-beta primer mix and a sample-barcoded 5' primer, a second PCR ran 7 to 11 cycles. TCRdb re-called the 5' RACE reads with MiXCR, one entry per CDR3 protein. The data show 1.2 million to 1.5 million distinct CDR3 sequences, 42% seen once. The sequencing sample was made of blood. These receptors were taken from a woman aged 18 to 35 in good health.

There are a few counts of this clonotype. The gene calls are TRBV20-1 and TRBJ2-1; 7 bases are shared with TRBD2. The V and J ends lost 3 bases and 8 bases, in that order; junction bases with no gene match: 19. This CDR3 is built from 17 residues. From germline, CDR1 is DFQATT and CDR2 SNEGSKA (reference sequence). This chain's CDR3 is CSASGHGGGSVNDEQFF. DNA for the CDR3: TGCAGTGCTAGCGGCCATGGCGGCGGGAGCGTTAACGATGAGCAGTTCTTC.

The rearrangement links TRBV5-1 to TRBJ2-3; 8 positions agree with TRBD2. There are 17 residues in the CDR3. With V trimmed by 4 bases and J by 1 base, 11 bases remained unmatched. The germline gives CDR1 SGHRS, CDR2 YFSETQ. CDR3 sequence: CASSQRTGGTGTDTQYF. In nucleotides, the CDR3 is TGCGCCAGCAGCCAACGGACGGGGGGGACGGGCACAGATACGCAGTATTTT.

The V gene is TRBV5-1, the J gene TRBJ2-7, with D perhaps matching TRBD1 (5 bases). Trimming cost V 4 bases and J 0 bases, with 14 bases left between them. The germline V gene has CDR1 SGHRS and CDR2 YFSETQ. The CDR3 loop spans 15 amino acids. The CDR3, as DNA: TGCGCCAGCAGCCCTCTGGGGCCAAGCTCCTACGAGCAGTACTTC. Encoded protein: CASSPLGPSSYEQYF.

There are a few counts of this clonotype. This chain connects TRBV20-1 to TRBJ1-1; the D is unclear. V shed 1 base and J shed 4 bases, with 13 bases lying between them. The CDR3 runs 14 residues. In germline, CDR1 is DFQATT, CDR2 SNEGSKA (reference sequence). CDR3 in amino acids: CSARAPSRSTEAFF. In nucleotides, the CDR3 is TGCAGTGCTAGAGCACCCTCACGCTCCACTGAAGCTTTCTTT.

The V and J genes are TRBV14 and TRBJ1-2; D uncertain. The germline V gene encodes CDR1 SGHDN and CDR2 FVKESK. The length of the CDR3 is 12 residues. Trimming shortened V by 3 bases and J by 7 bases, and 9 bases separated the two germline ends. CDR3 protein: CASSQGRSGYTF. The CDR3 DNA reads as TGTGCCAGCAGCCAGGGTAGGTCTGGCTACACCTTC.

The gene calls are TRBV27 and TRBJ1-2; D gene unclear. Germline loops: CDR1 MNHEY, CDR2 SMNVEV (reference sequence). The ends were cut back, 3 bases at V and 3 bases at J, with 8 bases in the middle. CDR3 length: 13 residues. CDR3 loop: CASSLVQDYGYTF. The CDR3 DNA reads TGTGCCAGCAGTTTGGTACAAGACTATGGCTACACCTTC.

This clonotype came up many times. The chain couples TRBV6-5 to TRBJ2-7; 9 nucleotides line up with TRBD2. Unmatched junction bases numbered 5, after V lost 0 bases and J lost 5 bases. The CDR3 has 15 amino acids. CDR1 is MNHEY, CDR2 SVGAGI, per germline. CDR3 DNA: TGTGCCAGCAGTTACTCGTCTTGGACTAGCGACGAGCAGTACTTC. Translation: CASSYSSWTSDEQYF.

The CDR3 bases are TGTGCCAGCAGCTTAGATCCTAGCCGGGTAGCCTACAATGAGCAGTTCTTC. It translates to CASSLDPSRVAYNEQFF. V is TRBV7-2 and J is TRBJ2-1; a possible D gene is TRBD2 (5 bases). CDR3 length: 17 residues. In germline, CDR1 is SGHTA, CDR2 FQGNSA. Trimming removed 1 base at V and 2 bases at J, with 15 bases between.

The sample holds one count of this clonotype. The chain couples TRBV2 to TRBJ1-5; TRBD1 is a possible D gene (5 bases). This CDR3 region has 13 residues. Germline values: CDR1 SNHLY, CDR2 FYNNEI. Trimming left V 8 bases short and J 0 bases short, with 8 bases between. The CDR3 nucleotides read TGTGCCAGCGGACAAGTTAGCAATCAGCCCCAGCATTTT. It is translated as CASGQVSNQPQHF.

There are a few counts of this clonotype. The rearrangement links TRBV20-1 to TRBJ2-3; 10 nucleotides line up with TRBD1. Germline CDR1 DFQATT, CDR2 SNEGSKA (reference sequence). The CDR3 has 16 residues. The junction had 12 bases not matched to a gene; V was cut back by 6 bases and J by 3 bases. In DNA, the CDR3 is TGCAGTGCGGGGGACAGGGGCCGGGCCCTAACAGATACGCAGTATTTT. Amino acid sequence: CSAGDRGRALTDTQYF.

This clonotype was seen a single time. The J gene is TRBJ2-4, the V gene TRBV15; D is possibly TRBD1 or TRBD2 (5 bases each). Trimming pared 5 bases from V and 0 bases from J, leaving 14 bases between. Per the germline V gene, CDR1 is LNHNV and CDR2 is YYDKDF (reference sequence). CDR3 size: 16 residues. As DNA, the CDR3 is TGTGCCACCAGCGCCAGGGACGCATTAGCCAAAAACATTCAGTACTTC. Its protein is CATSARDALAKNIQYF.

This clonotype occurred a few times. The chain recombines TRBV6-6 with TRBJ2-4; D possibly corresponds to TRBD2 (6 bases). The end of the DNA fits TRBJ2-7 better, so the J call may be wrong. Germline V lookup: CDR1 MNHNY, CDR2 SVGAGI (reference sequence). The CDR3 consists of 13 residues. The CDR3: CASSPPAGHEQYF. DNA of the CDR3: TGTGCCAGCAGCCCCCCCGCGGGGCACGAGCAGTACTTC.

The chain is built from TRBV30 and TRBJ1-6; tentatively, D is TRBD1 (6 bases). V lost 3 bases to trimming and J lost 8 bases, with 14 bases between them. Germline V gene sequence: CDR1 GTSNPN, CDR2 SVGIG (reference sequence). The CDR3 totals 14 residues. CDR3 sequence: CAWSPGAGDSPLHF. The CDR3 DNA is TGTGCCTGGAGCCCCGGGGCAGGGGATTCACCCCTCCACTTT.

This chain uses TRBV5-4 with TRBJ1-4; tentative D call: TRBD1 (6 bases). Trimming removed 4 bases from V and 7 bases from J, with 17 bases in between. The CDR3 contains 15 residues. The germline V gene encodes CDR1 SGHNT and CDR2 YYREEE (reference sequence). The chain's CDR3 is CASSPGVAFGEKLFF. CDR3 nucleotide sequence: TGTGCCAGCAGCCCAGGGGTTGCCTTTGGTGAAAAACTGTTTTTT. Filled out from reference TRBV5-4 and TRBJ1-4, the complete variable domain reads ETGVTQSPTHLIKTRGQQVTLRCSSQSGHNTVSWYQQALGQGPQFIFQYYREEENGRGNFPPRFSGLQFPNYSSELNVNALELDDSALYLCASSPGVAFGEKLFFGSGTQLSVL.

DNA for the CDR3: TGTGCCAGCAGTGAGGGTGGGACCTTATACTACGAGCAGTACTTC. As protein: CASSEGGTLYYEQYF. The J gene is TRBJ2-7, the V gene TRBV6-1; D assignment may be TRBD1 or TRBD2 (5 bases each). V shed 3 bases and J shed 3 bases, with 15 bases lying between them. CDR1 MNHNS and CDR2 SASEGT come from the germline V gene. The CDR3 totals 15 residues.

The rearrangement uses TRBV20-1 and TRBJ2-1; possibly TRBD1 for D (5 bases). This CDR3 comprises 12 residues. Trimming removed 7 bases at V and 8 bases at J, with 15 bases between. Germline V gene data show CDR1 as DFQATT and CDR2 as SNEGSKA (reference sequence). This chain's CDR3 is CSGTSTLDEQFF. CDR3 bases: TGCAGTGGGACATCGACGCTCGATGAGCAGTTCTTC.

V usage is TRBV29-1 and J usage is TRBJ2-7; 12 bases agree with TRBD2. The ends lost 7 bases at V and 2 bases at J; junction bases unmatched: 12. The CDR3 covers 16 residues. From germline, CDR1 is SQVTM and CDR2 ANQGSEA. The CDR3 sequence: CSAKTSGRSRTYEQYF. CDR3 coding DNA: TGCAGCGCCAAGACTAGCGGGAGATCACGTACCTACGAGCAGTACTTC.

This clonotype was observed a handful of times. The chain carries TRBV7-9 and TRBJ1-5, with unresolved D. This CDR3 has 12 residues. Germline CDR1 reads SEHNR; CDR2 reads FQNEAQ (reference sequence). V lost 3 bases, J lost 10 bases, and 10 bases lay in between. CDR3 in amino acids: CASSFGPRPQHF. The CDR3 nucleotides are TGTGCCAGCAGCTTTGGGCCCCGACCCCAGCATTTT.